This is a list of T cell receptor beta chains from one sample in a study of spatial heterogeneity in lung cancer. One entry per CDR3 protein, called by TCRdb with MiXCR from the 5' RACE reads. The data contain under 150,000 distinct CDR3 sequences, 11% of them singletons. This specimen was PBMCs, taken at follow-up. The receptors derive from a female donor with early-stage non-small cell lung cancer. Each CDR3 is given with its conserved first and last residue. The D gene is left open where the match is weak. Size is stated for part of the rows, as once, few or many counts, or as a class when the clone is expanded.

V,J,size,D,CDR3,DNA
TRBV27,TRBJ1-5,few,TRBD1,CASSHGTGGGYSNQPQHF,TGTGCCAGCAGTCATGGCACAGGGGGAGGGTATAGCAATCAGCCCCAGCATTTT
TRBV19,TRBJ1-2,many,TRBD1,CASSIPTGENYGYTF,TGTGCCAGTAGTATTCCGACAGGGGAAAACTATGGCTACACCTTC
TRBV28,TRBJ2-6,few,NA,CASTGSGANVLTF,TGTGCCAGCACGGGGAGCGGGGCCAACGTCCTGACTTTC
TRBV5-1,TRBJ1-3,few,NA,CASSLLPLSGNTIYF,TGCGCCAGCAGCTTACTGCCCCTCTCTGGAAACACCATATATTTT
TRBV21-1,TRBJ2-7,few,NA,CASSKGSGRLPAYEQYF,TGTGCCAGCAGCAAAGGTAGCGGGAGGTTACCCGCCTACGAGCAGTACTTC
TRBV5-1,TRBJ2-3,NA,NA,CASRPGWAGERTQYF,TGCGCCAGCCGTCCTGGGTGGGCAGGGGAGCGGACGCAGTATTTT
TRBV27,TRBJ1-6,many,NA,CASRAGRINSPLHF,TGTGCCAGCAGGGCAGGACGAATTAATTCACCCCTCCACTTT
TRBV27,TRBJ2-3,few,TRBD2,CASSSVAGGFTDTQYF,TGTGCCAGCAGTTCAGTCGCGGGAGGCTTCACAGATACGCAGTATTTT
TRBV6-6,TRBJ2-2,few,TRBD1,CASRAYRGASNTGELFF,TGTGCCAGCAGGGCATACAGGGGCGCCTCGAACACCGGGGAGCTGTTTTTT
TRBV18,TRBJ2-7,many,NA,CASSPLDRTYEQYF,TGTGCCAGCTCACCACTGGACAGAACCTACGAGCAGTACTTC
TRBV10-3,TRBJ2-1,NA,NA,CAISRQPENEQFF,TGTGCCATCAGTAGACAGCCTGAAAATGAGCAGTTCTTC
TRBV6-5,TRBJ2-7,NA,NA,CASRRQKSSYEQYF,TGTGCCAGCAGGAGACAGAAATCCTCCTACGAGCAGTACTTC
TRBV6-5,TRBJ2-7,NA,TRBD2,CASKLAGTYEQNF,TGTGCCAGCAAATTAGCGGGGACCTACGAGCAGAACTTC
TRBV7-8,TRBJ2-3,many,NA,CASSLALSTDTQYF,TGTGCCAGCAGCCTCGCACTAAGCACAGATACGCAGTATTTT
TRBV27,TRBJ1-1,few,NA,CASSTPGGRDTEAFF,TGTGCCAGCAGTACCCCTGGGGGACGGGACACTGAAGCTTTCTTT
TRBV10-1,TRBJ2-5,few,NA,CASSEGGPEETQYF,TGCGCCAGCAGTGAGGGCGGCCCGGAGGAGACCCAGTACTTC
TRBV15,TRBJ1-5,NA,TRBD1,CATSRFVTGEVSAQHF,TGTGCCACCAGCAGATTCGTGACAGGGGAAGTCTCAGCCCAGCATTTT
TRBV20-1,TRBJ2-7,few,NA,CSASGGTSSYEQYF,TGCAGTGCTAGTGGCGGGACAAGCTCCTACGAGCAGTACTTC
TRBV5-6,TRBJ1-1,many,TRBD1,CASSRGDSLEAFF,TGTGCCAGCAGCCGGGGGGACAGCCTTGAAGCTTTCTTT
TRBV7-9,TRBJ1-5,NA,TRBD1,CASSFTGQGATQPQHF,TGTGCCAGCAGCTTTACGGGACAGGGGGCGACCCAGCCCCAGCATTTT
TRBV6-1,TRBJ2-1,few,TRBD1,CASSERQGAEQFF,TGTGCCAGCAGTGAAAGACAGGGGGCTGAGCAGTTCTTC
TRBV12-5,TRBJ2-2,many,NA,CASGVSDTGELFF,TGTGCTAGTGGCGTATCGGACACCGGGGAGCTGTTTTTT
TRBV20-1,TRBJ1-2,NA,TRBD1,CSARGDRGKYGYTF,TGCAGTGCTAGAGGGGACAGGGGGAAATATGGCTACACCTTC
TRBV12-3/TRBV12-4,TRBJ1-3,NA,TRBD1,CASSYRGLSGNTIYF,TGTGCCAGCAGTTACAGGGGACTCTCTGGAAACACCATATATTTT
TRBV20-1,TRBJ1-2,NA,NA,CSASRKVAGRGYGYTF,TGCAGTGCTAGTAGAAAGGTGGCAGGGAGAGGGTATGGCTACACCTTC
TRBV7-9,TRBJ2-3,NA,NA,CASSLALAGSGTDTQYF,TGTGCCAGCAGCTTAGCCTTGGCGGGGAGCGGCACAGATACGCAGTATTTT
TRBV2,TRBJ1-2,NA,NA,CASRDPPLTGMKYGYTF,TGTGCCAGCAGAGATCCTCCCCTCACAGGGATGAAGTATGGCTACACCTTC
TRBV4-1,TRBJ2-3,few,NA,CASSWGRGIPIVRTDTQYF,TGCGCCAGCAGCTGGGGGAGGGGGATCCCGATAGTGAGAACAGATACGCAGTATTTT
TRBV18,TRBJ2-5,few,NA,CASSPVEGFQETQYF,TGTGCCAGCTCACCAGTCGAGGGATTCCAAGAGACCCAGTACTTC
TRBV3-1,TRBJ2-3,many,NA,CASSQDQLAARTDTQYF,TGTGCCAGCAGCCAAGATCAGCTGGCCGCGAGGACAGATACGCAGTATTTT
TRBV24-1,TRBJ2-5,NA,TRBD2,CATSEPGTIQETQYF,TGTGCCACCAGTGAACCCGGGACTATCCAAGAGACCCAGTACTTC